The 14 T cell receptor beta chains below all came from one sample that was sequenced in a study of T cells in Graves' hyperthyroidism and ophthalmopathy (dated by TCRdb to 2018 to 2020). The library relied on multiplex PCR. The run used an Illumina HiSeq 2000. Amplification of TCR beta CDR3 regions was carried out from RNA transcripts. The first round of RT-PCR for the TCR CDR3 was performed with the HTBI primer set and the Qiagen OneStep RT-PCR kit. TCRdb reworked the public reads: Q25 trimming with fastp, MiXCR clone assembly, productive beta chains retained. Rows matching on CDR3 protein sequence are summarized as one entry with the most common DNA and genes. The sample has a few hundred thousand distinct CDR3 sequences on record, around 20% of them singletons. The top ten clones comprise roughly 60% of the sample. Input material: blood. These receptors all stem from a man aged 30-40 years with Graves' ophthalmopathy.

This clonotype came up once. This chain connects TRBV5-6 to TRBJ2-5; 8 bases are shared with TRBD2. V lost 0 bases to trimming and J lost 2 bases; unmatched junction nucleotides: 3. Germline CDR1 is SGHDT and CDR2 is YYEEEE. The CDR3 is 15 amino acids. The CDR3 protein is CASSLVGGGQETQYF. DNA for the CDR3: TGTGCCAGCAGCTTGGTCGGCGGGGGGCAAGAGACCCAGTACTTC.

V usage is TRBV7-3 and J usage is TRBJ2-2, with 8 bases identical to TRBD1. CDR3 length: 16 residues. Germline values: CDR1 SGHTA, CDR2 FQGTGA. V was clipped by 4 bases and J by 6 bases; unmatched bases: 10. CDR3 protein: CASSSAPGGFPGELFF. In DNA form, the CDR3 reads TGTGCCAGCAGCTCCGCCCCAGGGGGCTTCCCCGGGGAGCTGTTTTTT.

The sample holds many counts of this clonotype. The chain carries TRBV29-1 and TRBJ1-1, with 12 bases fitting TRBD1. V shed 8 bases and J 3 bases; nucleotides not matched to a gene: 10. This CDR3 spans 15 amino acids. Germline CDR1 SQVTM, CDR2 ANQGSEA. The CDR3 is CSLRDRGRSDTEAFF. CDR3 nucleotide sequence: TGCAGCCTCAGGGACAGGGGGCGGTCGGACACTGAAGCTTTCTTT. The full variable domain, rest sourced from reference TRBV29-1 and TRBJ1-1, is SAVISQKPSRDICQRGTSLTIQCQVDSQVTMMFWYRQQPGQSLTLIATANQGSEATYESGFVIDKFPISRPNLTFSTLTVSNMSPEDSSIYLCSLRDRGRSDTEAFFGQGTRLTVV.

V is TRBV7-3 and J is TRBJ2-5; D call uncertain. Germline V CDR1 and CDR2: SGHTA, FQGTGA. V lost 5 bases and J 4 bases, leaving 11 bases between the germline ends. The CDR3 has 13 amino acids. CDR3 DNA sequence: TGTGCCAGCAGCCCCTCAGCTGGAGAGACCCAGTACTTC. It encodes CASSPSAGETQYF.

This clonotype was seen more than once but under ten times. V is TRBV11-2 and J is TRBJ2-7; the match to TRBD2 covers 7 bases. V dropped 5 bases and J dropped 5; count of bases not matched to a gene: 27. Per the germline V gene, CDR1 is SGHAT and CDR2 is FQNNGV. This CDR3 has 20 amino acids. This CDR3 reads CASSTTGMGSRERSGDEQYF. The CDR3 DNA reads TGTGCCAGCAGCACGACGGGTATGGGTTCGCGGGAGAGGAGTGGGGACGAGCAGTACTTC.

This rearrangement joins TRBV3-1 to TRBJ2-3; 11 nucleotides align to TRBD2. This CDR3 region has 17 residues. Per the germline V gene, CDR1 is LGHDT and CDR2 is YNNKEL (reference sequence). The V and J ends lost 1 base and 5 bases, in that order; junction bases with no gene match: 8. For the CDR3, the DNA is TGTGCCAGCAGCCAAGGGGTCCTAGCGGGAGGAGGAGATACGCAGTATTTT. As protein: CASSQGVLAGGGDTQYF.

This clonotype turned up a few times. V usage is TRBV9 and J usage is TRBJ2-3; 10 bases fit TRBD2. With 0 bases clipped from V and 6 bases from J, the junction kept 10 bases outside the gene matches. The CDR3 consists of 17 residues. Germline CDR1 SGDLS, CDR2 YYNGEE. CDR3 sequence: CASSVDGSGRIEDTQYF. CDR3 coding DNA: TGTGCCAGCAGCGTAGATGGTAGCGGGAGGATTGAGGATACGCAGTATTTT.

This chain connects TRBV3-1 to TRBJ2-1, with TRBD1 matching over 7 bases. The length of the CDR3 is 16 residues. Trimming removed 3 bases from V and 0 bases from J; junction bases left unmatched: 5. Per germline, CDR1 LGHDT and CDR2 YNNKEL (reference sequence). The CDR3 DNA sequence: TGTGCCAGCAGCCAGCAATGGGACAGCTCCTACAATGAGCAGTTCTTC. It yields the protein CASSQQWDSSYNEQFF.

This clonotype came up many times. This rearrangement joins TRBV6-1 to TRBJ1-2; D is ambiguous. The CDR3 loop spans 12 amino acids. Trimming removed 6 bases at V and 8 bases at J, with 13 bases between. Germline CDR1 is MNHNS and CDR2 is SASEGT. The CDR3 coding sequence is TGTGCCAGCAGCGTCGTGGTATTGGGCTACACCTTC. Its protein is CASSVVVLGYTF.

A few counts support this clonotype. This chain joins TRBV19 and TRBJ2-3; 8 nucleotides agree with TRBD2. V gave up 5 bases and J gave up 4 bases; unmatched junction bases: 5. Germline loops: CDR1 LNHDA, CDR2 SQIVND (reference sequence). There are 14 residues in the CDR3. The CDR3: CASSLSGSSDTQYF. CDR3 DNA: TGTGCCAGTAGTCTGAGCGGGAGTTCAGATACGCAGTATTTT.

V gene TRBV27 combines with J gene TRBJ2-5, with 8 bases fitting TRBD1. This CDR3 comprises 14 residues. With V trimmed by 6 bases and J by 5 bases, 8 bases remained unmatched. Germline V CDR1 and CDR2: MNHEY, SMNVEV (reference sequence). The CDR3 coding sequence is TGTGCCAGCAGGCTTCAGGGGGCCGGTGAGACCCAGTACTTC. The encoded protein is CASRLQGAGETQYF.

The chain carries TRBV7-2 and TRBJ1-2; D gene uncertain. Germline CDR1 reads SGHTA; CDR2 reads FQGNSA. Trimming removed 0 bases from V and 8 bases from J, with 28 bases in between. CDR3 length equals 19 residues. CDR3 in amino acids: CASSLARVKGPQGRGGYTF. As DNA, the CDR3 is TGTGCCAGCAGCTTAGCGCGGGTTAAGGGCCCCCAAGGACGTGGCGGCTACACCTTC.

This clonotype was recorded a few times. The chain is built from TRBV6-1 and TRBJ2-7; TRBD2 is a possible D gene (5 bases). V dropped 3 bases and J dropped 7 bases, with 22 bases sitting between them. This CDR3 is built from 16 residues. Germline assignment: CDR1 MNHNS and CDR2 SASEGT. Here the CDR3 reads CASSENPSWTAREQYF. In nucleotides, the CDR3 is TGTGCCAGCAGTGAGAACCCTAGCTGGACGGCGAGAGAGCAGTACTTC.

The J gene is TRBJ2-5, the V gene TRBV20-1; tentative D call: TRBD2 (5 bases). The CDR3 length is 11 residues. Germline V gives CDR1 DFQATT, CDR2 SNEGSKA (reference sequence). Trimming stripped 5 bases from V and 7 bases from J, with 11 bases between. The CDR3 reads CSAPARGTQYF. As DNA, the CDR3 is TGCAGTGCTCCAGCTCGGGGGACCCAGTACTTC.